This T cell receptor beta chain appears in the sequencing data of a study of cytomegalovirus exposure and HLA in healthy donors. Turning to this clone: Antigen: not known. Germline and junction disagree at one end, which may indicate a read error.

Study conclusions and caveats: The study flagged some 170 TCR beta chains as cytomegalovirus-associated.

In germline, CDR1 is MNHEY, CDR2 SMNVEV (reference sequence). The CDR3 spans 15 residues. The method was immunoSEQ multiplex PCR; TCRdb's version includes in-frame clones alone and lacks a portion of them. Found here are some 98,000 clones, about 83% of them singletons; the top ten hold roughly 3.7%. Sequenced sample: PBMCs. The TCR was taken from a woman aged 25-40 years in good health and CMV-seronegative. The V call is TRBV27, the J call TRBJ1-5; D unresolved. In DNA, the CDR3 is TGTGCCAGCAGCATAAGGAGTACTAGCGATCAGCCCCAGCATTTT. It yields the protein CASSIRSTSDQPQHF.